A selection of T cell receptor beta chains follows, all from one sample in a study of blood T cell repertoires in COVID-19. Profiling relied on immunoSEQ multiplex PCR, and the TCRdb table lists in-frame clones only, not all of them. The repertoire holds 50,000 to 60,000 clones, with 75% to 85% as singletons. The specimen sequenced was peripheral blood. The receptors shown here come from a human donor in a cohort sampled during active COVID-19. Both conserved end residues are part of each CDR3. A D gene is named only where the DNA matches it firmly. Only part of the rows carry a size: once, few, many, or a class if the clone is expanded.

j_call	v_call	cdr3_length	clone_size	d_call	cdr3_nt	cdr3_aa
TRBJ2-5	TRBV7-8	16	NA	TRBD2	TGTGCCAGCAGCCCTCCCGGGACTAGCGGGGCAGAGACCCAGTACTTC	CASSPPGTSGAETQYF
TRBJ1-5	TRBV27	13	few	TRBD1	TGTGCCAGCAGTGACAGGGAGGAACAGCCCCAGCATTTT	CASSDREEQPQHF
TRBJ2-7	TRBV7-2	15	NA	TRBD1	TGTGCCAGCAGCGCCGGGACAGGGCCATTCTACGAGCAGTACTTC	CASSAGTGPFYEQYF
TRBJ2-4	TRBV5-4	15	NA	NA	TGTGCCAGCAGCGGTAGACAGCAAGGTAAAAACATTCAGTACTTC	CASSGRQQGKNIQYF
TRBJ1-2	TRBV4-1	14	few	TRBD1	TGCGCCAGCAGCAACAACAGGGGGCACGATGGCTACACCTTC	CASSNNRGHDGYTF
TRBJ2-3	TRBV7-3	14	NA	TRBD2	TGTGCCAGCAGCCCCGGACTAGCGGAAGATACGCAGTATTTT	CASSPGLAEDTQYF
TRBJ2-4	TRBV6-1	16	NA	TRBD1	TGTGCCAGCAGTGCCCCCGGGACAGGGAGGCAAAACATTCAGTACTTC	CASSAPGTGRQNIQYF
TRBJ2-3	TRBV5-4	15	NA	NA	TGTGCCAGCAGCTGGGGGGGCCCAAGCACAGATACGCAGTATTTT	CASSWGGPSTDTQYF
TRBJ2-5	TRBV6-2/TRBV6-3	15	NA	NA	TGTGCCAGCAGTTACGCTACAAGGGGTCAAGAGACCCAGTACTTC	CASSYATRGQETQYF
TRBJ2-1	TRBV4-1	16	NA	TRBD2	TGCGCCAGCAGCCAAGATTTAGCGGGAGCTGTCAATGAGCAGTTCTTC	CASSQDLAGAVNEQFF
TRBJ2-7	TRBV4-2	13	few	NA	TGTGCCAGCAGCCCCAGGTTGACAGGCGAGCAGTACTTC	CASSPRLTGEQYF
TRBJ2-5	TRBV7-8	18	few	TRBD2	TGTGCCAGCAGCTCGGCGAGGGCTACGCGGGGGAGGAAAGAGACCCAGTACTTC	CASSSARATRGRKETQYF
TRBJ2-2	TRBV7-9	17	NA	TRBD2	TGTGCCAGCAGCTCGGGAGCGGGAGGGCCCGCCGGCGGGGAGCTGTTTTTT	CASSSGAGGPAGGELFF
TRBJ1-5	TRBV28	14	few	NA	TGTGCCAGCAGGGACCTCAGGGGCGATCAGCCCCAGCATTTT	CASRDLRGDQPQHF
TRBJ2-2	TRBV6-6	16	NA	NA	TGTGCCAGCAGTTGGGGACGGGGGACGAACACCGGGGAGCTGTTTTTT	CASSWGRGTNTGELFF
TRBJ2-5	TRBV7-8	16	few	TRBD2	TGTGCCAGCAGCCTAACTAGCGGGAGTGCTGGGGAGACCCAGTACTTC	CASSLTSGSAGETQYF
TRBJ2-7	TRBV6-6	16	NA	TRBD2	TGTGCCAGCAGTTACCCTGGTGGGGGGAGGGCCGGTGAGCAGTACTTC	CASSYPGGGRAGEQYF
TRBJ1-1	TRBV5-6	14	NA	NA	TGTGCCAGCAGCTTGTTAATAGGAGCCGGAGAAGCTTTCTTT	CASSLLIGAGEAFF
TRBJ1-5	TRBV2	14	NA	TRBD1	TGTGCCAGCAGTGAGACAGGGTTCAATCAGCCCCAGCATTTT	CASSETGFNQPQHF
TRBJ2-1	TRBV7-3	15	NA	TRBD1	TGTGCCAGCAGCTCCGCTGGACAGGGCTACAATGAGCAGTTCTTC	CASSSAGQGYNEQFF
TRBJ2-7	TRBV6-5	16	NA	TRBD2	TGTGCCAGCAGTTACACCGGGACTAGGTCGTTCTACGAGCAGTACTTC	CASSYTGTRSFYEQYF
TRBJ1-1	TRBV27	17	NA	NA	TGTGCCAGCAGTTTACGGACTCTTCCCCCTATGAACACTGAAGCTTTCTTT	CASSLRTLPPMNTEAFF
TRBJ2-6	TRBV9	15	NA	NA	TGTGCCAGCAGCGTAGCGGGCTCTGGGGCCAACGTCCTGACTTTC	CASSVAGSGANVLTF
TRBJ1-5	TRBV24-1	17	NA	TRBD1	TGTGCCACCAGTGATTCGACAGGGGGTCCCGGCAATCAGCCCCAGCATTTT	CATSDSTGGPGNQPQHF
TRBJ2-1	TRBV10-3	14	NA	TRBD2	TGTGCCATGGCGACTAGCGGGAATGGGAATGAGCAGTTCTTC	CAMATSGNGNEQFF
TRBJ1-5	TRBV7-4	15	NA	TRBD1	TGTGCCAGCAGCCCCAGGGGGCGAGGCAATCAGCCCCAGCATTTT	CASSPRGRGNQPQHF
TRBJ1-2	TRBV19	14	NA	NA	TGTGCCAGTAGTGGGGCCTTTCCCCACTATGGCTACACCTTC	CASSGAFPHYGYTF
TRBJ1-4	TRBV30	13	NA	NA	TGTGCCTGGTCTTATGGACAGATGGAGAAACTGTTTTTT	CAWSYGQMEKLFF
TRBJ2-7	TRBV19	11	NA	NA	TGTGCCAGTAGTCAGGGGCCTGAGCAGTACTTC	CASSQGPEQYF
TRBJ2-1	TRBV7-2	12	NA	NA	TGTGCCAGCAGCTTAGATTGGGCTACTCAGTTCTTC	CASSLDWATQFF
TRBJ1-5	TRBV6-5	14	NA	NA	TGTGCCAGCAGTTATACAGGTTCCAATCAGCCCCAGCATTTT	CASSYTGSNQPQHF
TRBJ1-2	TRBV6-5	15	NA	NA	TGTGCCAGCAGTTACTCTGCTTTCGGGACTCCCCTCTACACCTTC	CASSYSAFGTPLYTF
TRBJ1-2	TRBV5-5	14	NA	NA	TGTGCCAGCAGCCCGGATGCAGGGAACTATGGCTACACCTTC	CASSPDAGNYGYTF
TRBJ1-6	TRBV27	12	NA	NA	TGTGCCAGCAGTACTGGGCGTTCACCCCTCCACTTT	CASSTGRSPLHF
TRBJ2-5	TRBV11-3	15	NA	NA	TGTGCCAGCAGCCTGGGTCGTCGGGATCAAGAGACCCAGTACTTC	CASSLGRRDQETQYF
TRBJ2-1	TRBV5-6	14	NA	TRBD2	TGTGCCAGCAGCTTTACCGGGAGGGCCAATGAGCAGTTCTTC	CASSFTGRANEQFF
TRBJ2-5	TRBV29-1	13	NA	NA	TGCAGCGTTGATTTTCTGTCGCAAGAGACCCAGTACTTC	CSVDFLSQETQYF
TRBJ1-3	TRBV18	17	NA	NA	TGTGCCAGCTCACCTAAACCAGGACAGCCCTCTGGAAACACCATATATTTT	CASSPKPGQPSGNTIYF
TRBJ1-5	TRBV6-2/TRBV6-3	14	NA	NA	TGTGCCAGCAGTACATCGGGTTCAAATCAGCCCCAGCATTTT	CASSTSGSNQPQHF